This is a list of T cell receptor beta chains from one sample in a study of OX40 agonist ivuxolimab in advanced cancers. Clones were sequenced by immunoSEQ multiplex PCR, and TCRdb holds only the in-frame ones, with some missing. Among approximately 40,000 clones listed, about 88% were seen once. Sequences were derived from CD4+ or CD8+ T cells sorted from blood, sampled in a trial of the OX40 agonist ivuxolimab. The source of these receptors is an adult with an advanced solid tumor such as melanoma, head and neck, liver or kidney cancer. Each CDR3 is given with its conserved first and last residue. The D gene is left open where the match is weak. Size is stated for part of the rows, as once, few or many counts, or as a class when the clone is expanded.

d_gene,abundance,len,v_gene,j_gene,CDR3aa,CDR3nt
TRBD2,.,16,TRBV7-6,TRBJ2-5,CASSLATSGSDETQYF,TGTGCCAGCAGCTTAGCGACTAGCGGGAGTGATGAGACCCAGTACTTC
.,.,13,TRBV10-3,TRBJ1-2,CAISEDSNYGYTF,TGTGCCATCAGTGAGGACAGCAACTATGGCTACACCTTC
.,.,14,TRBV2,TRBJ2-5,CASSVQPAQETQYF,TGTGCCAGCAGTGTTCAGCCAGCCCAGGAGACCCAGTACTTC
TRBD1,few,18,TRBV14,TRBJ2-5,CASSPPDRTGAIQETQYF,TGTGCCAGCAGCCCACCCGATCGGACAGGAGCAATCCAAGAGACCCAGTACTTC
.,.,16,TRBV28,TRBJ2-2,CASSFFRSANTGELFF,TGTGCCAGCAGTTTCTTTCGTTCTGCGAACACCGGGGAGCTGTTTTTT
.,.,14,TRBV7-9,TRBJ2-7,CASSPRRRTYEQYF,TGTGCCAGCAGCCCCCGCAGGCGAACCTACGAGCAGTACTTC
.,.,17,TRBV5-4,TRBJ2-3,CASSLVGAVGGTDTQYF,TGTGCCAGCAGCTTGGTGGGGGCGGTGGGAGGCACAGATACGCAGTATTTT
TRBD2,.,17,TRBV18,TRBJ2-3,CASSRSQAGDSGDTQYF,TGTGCCAGCTCCCGCTCCCAAGCGGGAGATTCAGGAGATACGCAGTATTTT
.,few,14,TRBV27,TRBJ2-3,CASSLRLATDTQYF,TGTGCCAGCAGTTTGCGCCTAGCAACAGATACGCAGTATTTT
TRBD1,.,15,TRBV7-3,TRBJ2-2,CASSRQGDNTGELFF,TGTGCCAGCAGCCGACAGGGAGATAACACCGGGGAGCTGTTTTTT
.,.,13,TRBV2,TRBJ1-2,CASSEQARGGYTF,TGTGCCAGCAGTGAACAAGCACGGGGAGGCTACACCTTC
.,once,15,TRBV7-6,TRBJ2-1,CASSLSTSSYNEQFF,TGTGCCAGCAGCTTAAGTACGAGCTCCTACAATGAGCAGTTCTTC
TRBD1,.,18,TRBV19,TRBJ1-5,CASSKQVPGQGGNQPQHF,TGTGCCAGTAGTAAGCAAGTCCCGGGACAGGGGGGCAATCAGCCCCAGCATTTT
.,.,12,TRBV19,TRBJ1-5,CASSPLNQPQHF,TGTGCCAGTAGTCCTCTCAATCAGCCCCAGCATTTT
.,.,11,TRBV7-9,TRBJ1-2,CASSFWGGYTF,TGTGCCAGCAGCTTCTGGGGCGGCTACACCTTC
.,.,16,TRBV19,TRBJ1-5,CASSIPRDTSNQPQHF,TGTGCCAGTAGTATCCCCCGGGATACCAGCAATCAGCCCCAGCATTTT
.,.,15,TRBV2,TRBJ2-5,CASSGRLDSQETQYF,TGTGCCAGCAGCGGCCGTCTCGACTCCCAAGAGACCCAGTACTTC
.,once,15,TRBV9,TRBJ2-7,CASSKGEAGPTEQYF,TGTGCCAGCAGCAAAGGGGAGGCAGGGCCCACCGAGCAGTACTTC
.,.,14,TRBV21-1,TRBJ2-3,CASSNVPGADTQYF,TGTGCCAGCAGCAATGTGCCAGGCGCAGATACGCAGTATTTT
TRBD1,.,13,TRBV10-3,TRBJ2-7,CATTGTGGGEQYF,TGTGCCACGACCGGGACAGGGGGCGGGGAGCAGTACTTC
.,few,15,TRBV6-5,TRBJ1-1,CASSLRWGGDTEAFF,TGTGCCAGCAGTTTACGGTGGGGAGGGGACACTGAAGCTTTCTTT
TRBD2,.,16,TRBV5-5,TRBJ2-7,CASSSHSGRGTYEQYF,TGTGCCAGCAGCTCCCATAGCGGGAGGGGGACCTACGAGCAGTACTTC
.,.,12,TRBV19,TRBJ2-5,CASRGQKETQYF,TGTGCCAGTAGGGGCCAGAAAGAGACCCAGTACTTC
TRBD2,.,15,TRBV18,TRBJ2-1,CASSGGTSAGNEQFF,TGTGCCAGCTCGGGAGGGACTAGCGCTGGGAATGAGCAGTTCTTC
.,once,17,TRBV28,TRBJ2-5,CASSLVAGSYPQETQYF,TGTGCCAGCAGTTTAGTCGCGGGGTCGTATCCCCAAGAGACCCAGTACTTC
.,.,14,TRBV21-1,TRBJ2-3,CASSQRTVTDTQYF,TGTGCCAGCAGCCAACGGACTGTCACAGATACGCAGTATTTT
.,.,15,TRBV6-1,TRBJ2-7,CASSGGDWINYEQYF,TGTGCCAGCAGCGGCGGAGATTGGATAAACTACGAGCAGTACTTC
.,.,13,TRBV7-8,TRBJ1-2,CASSPGRDYGYTF,TGTGCCAGCAGCCCGGGAAGGGACTATGGCTACACCTTC
.,.,12,TRBV5-1,TRBJ1-2,CASSLDSYGYTF,TGCGCCAGCAGCTTGGACAGCTATGGCTACACCTTC
TRBD2,.,16,TRBV5-1,TRBJ2-3,CASSLGAGGGTDTQYF,TGCGCCAGCAGCTTGGGAGCGGGAGGGGGCACAGATACGCAGTATTTT
.,few,13,TRBV28,TRBJ2-7,CASSRPPPYEQYF,TGTGCCAGCAGTCGACCGCCCCCCTACGAGCAGTACTTC
.,.,13,TRBV14,TRBJ1-1,CASKGGWNTEAFF,TGTGCCAGCAAAGGGGGATGGAACACTGAAGCTTTCTTT
.,.,14,TRBV30,TRBJ1-5,CAWSVSTSNQPQHF,TGTGCCTGGAGTGTGAGTACGAGCAATCAGCCCCAGCATTTT
.,.,18,TRBV29-1,TRBJ2-7,CSVKLPSGGFESRREQYF,TGCAGCGTTAAACTCCCGTCGGGGGGCTTTGAATCCCGACGGGAGCAGTACTTC
TRBD2,.,19,TRBV4-1,TRBJ2-7,CASSQDWNSGRAWTYEQYF,TGCGCCAGCAGCCAAGACTGGAATAGCGGGAGGGCCTGGACCTACGAGCAGTACTTC
.,.,15,TRBV4-2,TRBJ2-2,CASSPTLQLTGELFF,TGTGCCAGCAGCCCAACCCTTCAACTCACCGGGGAGCTGTTTTTT
TRBD2,.,20,TRBV10-3,TRBJ2-1,CAIRPSGGEIGLAGYNEQFF,TGTGCCATCAGACCCTCGGGGGGGGAGATCGGACTAGCGGGGTACAATGAGCAGTTCTTC
.,once,15,TRBV18,TRBJ1-1,CASSPYNSKNTEAFF,TGTGCCAGCTCACCGTACAACAGCAAGAACACTGAAGCTTTCTTT
.,.,16,TRBV30,TRBJ1-3,CAWSVGDREAGNTIYF,TGTGCCTGGAGCGTAGGGGACCGGGAAGCTGGAAACACCATATATTTT
.,.,11,TRBV11-2,TRBJ1-3,CASNQRNTIYF,TGTGCCAGCAACCAACGAAACACCATATATTTT
TRBD1,.,11,TRBV29-1,TRBJ1-1,CSADRRSEAFF,TGCAGCGCGGACAGGCGTAGTGAGGCTTTCTTT
.,once,13,TRBV6-6,TRBJ1-1,CASSPQPNTEAFF,TGTGCCAGCAGCCCTCAACCCAACACTGAAGCTTTCTTT
TRBD2,.,16,TRBV10-3,TRBJ2-2,CAISRPTSGRGGELFF,TGTGCCATCAGTCGCCCGACTAGCGGTCGAGGGGGGGAGCTGTTTTTT
TRBD1,.,15,TRBV28,TRBJ2-7,CASSFGGTGIYEQYF,TGTGCCAGCAGTTTTGGCGGGACAGGGATCTACGAGCAGTACTTC
.,.,12,TRBV28,TRBJ1-5,CASSRGSQPQHF,TGTGCCAGCAGTAGGGGGAGTCAGCCCCAGCATTTT
.,.,13,TRBV10-3,TRBJ2-3,CATKPDGTDTQYF,TGTGCCACCAAGCCGGACGGCACAGATACGCAGTATTTT
TRBD1,once,15,TRBV6-5,TRBJ1-5,CASSRTGINNQPQHF,TGTGCCAGCAGTCGGACAGGGATTAACAATCAGCCCCAGCATTTT
.,once,15,TRBV6-6,TRBJ1-2,CASSPKQTGNYGYTF,TGTGCCAGCAGTCCCAAACAAACAGGGAACTATGGCTACACCTTC
.,.,14,TRBV18,TRBJ2-7,CASSPQEGPYEQYF,TGTGCCAGCTCACCCCAAGAGGGGCCTTACGAGCAGTACTTC
TRBD1,.,13,TRBV2,TRBJ1-5,CASSRDRNQPQHF,TGTGCCAGCAGTAGGGACAGAAATCAGCCCCAGCATTTT
.,.,15,TRBV5-4,TRBJ2-7,CASNNIDQKITEQYF,TGTGCCAGCAACAACATTGACCAAAAAATAACCGAGCAGTACTTC
.,.,15,TRBV4-1,TRBJ1-2,CASSQVGKVVYGYTF,TGCGCCAGCAGCCAAGTAGGTAAAGTCGTCTATGGCTACACCTTC
.,.,13,TRBV19,TRBJ2-7,CASSLTNAYEQYF,TGTGCCAGTAGTCTGACTAACGCCTACGAGCAGTACTTC
.,.,15,TRBV30,TRBJ1-6,CAWSETWGGTSPLHF,TGTGCCTGGAGTGAAACTTGGGGGGGGACGTCACCCCTCCACTTT
.,.,15,TRBV7-7,TRBJ2-5,CASSLGSGGQETQYF,TGTGCTAGCAGCTTAGGTTCCGGAGGCCAAGAGACCCAGTACTTC
.,.,17,TRBV21-1,TRBJ2-1,CASSTRLAESSYNEQFF,TGTGCCAGCAGCACCAGACTAGCGGAGAGCTCCTACAATGAGCAGTTCTTC
TRBD2,.,18,TRBV4-2,TRBJ2-7,CASSQIGTSGKVVYEQYF,TGTGCCAGCAGCCAGATTGGGACTAGCGGGAAGGTGGTCTACGAGCAGTACTTC
.,.,14,TRBV5-1,TRBJ2-7,CASSSYDRGREQYF,TGCGCCAGCAGCTCGTACGACCGAGGAAGGGAGCAGTACTTC
.,.,13,TRBV5-6,TRBJ1-2,CASSLRWEGRYTF,TGTGCCAGCAGCTTGAGGTGGGAGGGGCGCTACACCTTC
.,.,12,TRBV2,TRBJ2-3,CASRAYEDTQYF,TGTGCCAGCAGGGCTTACGAAGATACGCAGTATTTT